The 17 T cell receptor beta chains reported below all come from one sample, sequenced in a study of cytomegalovirus exposure and HLA in healthy donors. Both 60 Vbeta primers and 13 Jbeta primers went into the PCR. The assay was immunoSEQ multiplex PCR, and TCRdb's table has in-frame clones only and misses some. Of more than 200,000 clones listed, over 65% were seen once; the top ten hold around 15%. What was sequenced was PBMCs. Receptor source: a middle-aged man in good health and CMV-seronegative.

The chain couples TRBV15 to TRBJ1-5; no firm D call. The V and J ends lost 0 bases and 6 bases respectively, with 15 bases between them. Germline loops: CDR1 LNHNV, CDR2 YYDKDF (reference sequence). The CDR3 runs to 16 residues. CDR3: CATSRDSGTRGQPQHF. The CDR3 nucleotides read TGTGCCACCAGCAGAGATTCTGGAACGCGAGGTCAGCCCCAGCATTTT.

The chain recombines TRBV10-2 with TRBJ2-7; 9 bases are a match to TRBD2. The CDR3 runs to 13 residues. Trimming took 7 bases from V and 3 from J; bases not matched to a gene: 4. Germline loops: CDR1 WSHSY, CDR2 SAAADI. The CDR3 protein is CASITSGLYEQYF. The CDR3 nucleotides read TGCGCCAGCATCACTAGCGGGCTCTACGAGCAGTACTTC.

The V and J genes are TRBV28 and TRBJ2-7; TRBD2 matches at 9 bases. Trimming removed 4 bases from V and 4 bases from J; junction bases left unmatched: 11. In germline, CDR1 is MDHEN, CDR2 SYDVKM. The CDR3 consists of 16 residues. In DNA, the CDR3 is TGTGCCAGCAGTTCACCGGGGCGGGAGGGCCGATACGAGCAGTACTTC. This gives the protein CASSSPGREGRYEQYF.

This chain links TRBV5-1 with TRBJ2-2, with 9 bases that match TRBD2. Per the germline V gene, CDR1 is SGHRS and CDR2 is YFSETQ. This CDR3 has 16 amino acids. J was trimmed by 2 bases and V by 0 bases; bases with no gene match: 2. DNA of the CDR3: TGCGCCAGCAGCTTGGGAGCGGGGGGCAACACCGGGGAGCTGTTTTTT. Translating it yields CASSLGAGGNTGELFF.

J is TRBJ2-2 and V is TRBV4-3, with D maybe TRBD1 (5 bases). V was pared by 1 base and J by 4 bases, with 7 bases between. CDR3 size: 14 residues. CDR1 is LGHNA and CDR2 is YSLEER in the germline V gene. The CDR3 reads CASSQGQTTGELFF. Here the CDR3 DNA reads TGCGCCAGCAGCCAAGGACAGACCACCGGGGAGCTGTTTTTT.

There are many counts of this clone. The J gene is TRBJ2-6, the V gene TRBV4-3, with 7 bases identical to TRBD1. From germline, CDR1 is LGHNA and CDR2 YSLEER. V shed 0 bases and J 3 bases; nucleotides not matched to a gene: 2. This CDR3 has 16 residues. The CDR3 region has the DNA TGCGCCAGCAGCCAAGAAGGGGGCGGTGGGGCCAACGTCCTGACTTTC. Protein product: CASSQEGGGGANVLTF.

DNA for the CDR3: TGTGCCAGCAGTAAGGGGGCTGACGGGGAGCTGTTTTTT. It yields the protein CASSKGADGELFF. This chain connects TRBV6-4 to TRBJ2-2; 7 bases map to TRBD1. From germline, CDR1 is MRHNA and CDR2 SNTAGT. Losses at the gene ends were 5 bases for V and 7 bases for J; bases not matched to a gene: 4. The CDR3 runs 13 residues.

J is TRBJ2-2 and V is TRBV5-1; possible D gene TRBD1, 5 bases. CDR3 length equals 13 residues. Looked up from germline, CDR1 is SGHRS and CDR2 is YFSETQ. With 4 bases removed from V and 5 bases from J, the gap between germline ends came to 9 bases. CDR3 in DNA: TGCGCCAGCAGCCCCTCAGGGACCGGGGAGCTGTTTTTT. It is translated as CASSPSGTGELFF.

In this sample, this clone turned up a few times. This CDR3 is also generated by other DNA sequences in the sample. V is TRBV2 and J is TRBJ2-7; 11 bases are shared with TRBD2. J gave up 2 bases and V 6 bases, and 6 bases lay outside the gene matches. CDR3 length: 15 amino acids. Per germline, CDR1 SNHLY and CDR2 FYNNEI. The CDR3 DNA sequence: TGTGCCAGCAGCGGAACTAGCGGGAGAACCTACGAGCAGTACTTC. Translated: CASSGTSGRTYEQYF.

CDR3 in amino acids: CASSTGGASPLHF. CDR3 coding DNA: TGTGCCAGCAGCACAGGGGGCGCTTCACCCCTCCACTTT. V and J are TRBV7-2 and TRBJ1-6; 9 nucleotides line up with TRBD1. V was clipped by 5 bases and J by 9 bases; unmatched bases: 2. The germline CDR1 and CDR2 sequences are SGHTA and FQGNSA. The CDR3 sequence is 13 residues long.

V usage is TRBV7-7 and J usage is TRBJ2-5; maybe TRBD2 (5 bases). Germline lookup yields CDR1 SSHAT and CDR2 FNYEAQ (reference sequence). This CDR3 is built from 18 residues. V lost 5 bases and J lost 5, with 27 bases in between. This CDR3 reads CASSRVGSRDPWRETQYF. The CDR3 DNA follows: TGTGCCAGCAGCCGAGTCGGTTCCCGGGATCCCTGGCGGGAGACCCAGTACTTC.

V gene TRBV14 combines with J gene TRBJ2-5, with D tentatively TRBD1 (5 bases). The V and J ends lost 5 bases and 1 base respectively, with 17 bases between them. Germline CDR1 and CDR2: SGHDN and FVKESK. The CDR3 extends over 16 amino acids. The CDR3, as DNA: TGTGCCAGCAGCAAAGGGGTGGCGGCGTTCCAAGAGACCCAGTACTTC. It is translated as CASSKGVAAFQETQYF.

This clone was counted a few times. This chain uses TRBV29-1 with TRBJ2-3, with a possible D match to TRBD1 (6 bases). Germline V lookup: CDR1 SQVTM, CDR2 ANQGSEA. Trimming stripped 2 bases from V and 3 bases from J, with 15 bases between. The CDR3 has 15 amino acids. The CDR3 bases are TGCAGCGTTGAAACTGGCAGGGGATATACAGATACGCAGTATTTT. Translated: CSVETGRGYTDTQYF.

The V call is TRBV7-3, the J call TRBJ2-7; TRBD1 might be the D (6 bases). Per the germline V gene, CDR1 is SGHTA and CDR2 is FQGTGA. The ends were cut back, 3 bases at V and 5 bases at J, with 17 bases in the middle. The CDR3 runs to 15 residues. CDR3 sequence reads: CASSLRGQFGDEQYF. Written as DNA, the CDR3 is TGTGCCAGCAGCTTGCGTGGACAGTTCGGGGACGAGCAGTACTTC.

The rearrangement uses TRBV7-6 and TRBJ2-1, with D maybe TRBD2 (6 bases). V was pared by 3 bases and J by 0 bases, with 15 bases between. The CDR3 runs 17 residues. Germline V CDR1 and CDR2: SGHVS, FNYEAQ. The CDR3 DNA follows: TGTGCCAGCAGCTTTGGGCGGGGCTATAGCTCCTACAATGAGCAGTTCTTC. It codes for CASSFGRGYSSYNEQFF. Full variable domain (rest looked up from reference TRBV7-6 and TRBJ2-1): GAGVSQSPRYKVTKRGQDVALRCDPISGHVSLYWYRQALGQGPEFLTYFNYEAQQDKSGLPNDRFSAERPEGSISTLTIQRTEQRDSAMYRCASSFGRGYSSYNEQFFGPGTRLTVL.

The chain carries TRBV5-4 and TRBJ2-5, with 8 bases fitting TRBD1. Germline lookup yields CDR1 SGHNT and CDR2 YYREEE (reference sequence). CDR3 length: 14 residues. The V and J ends lost 4 bases and 4 bases, in that order; junction bases with no gene match: 6. This CDR3 reads CASSPDRGRETQYF. The CDR3 nucleotides are TGTGCCAGCAGCCCCGACAGGGGACGAGAGACCCAGTACTTC. The full variable domain, completed using reference TRBV5-4 and TRBJ2-5, is ETGVTQSPTHLIKTRGQQVTLRCSSQSGHNTVSWYQQALGQGPQFIFQYYREEENGRGNFPPRFSGLQFPNYSSELNVNALELDDSALYLCASSPDRGRETQYFGPGTRLLVL.

The genes are TRBV4-2 and TRBJ2-1, with D perhaps TRBD2 (7 bases). The germline CDR1 and CDR2 sequences are LGHNA and YNFKEQ. V was cut by 5 bases and J by 8 bases, with 10 bases left in between. The CDR3 spans 12 residues. CDR3: CASSEGGDEQFF. The CDR3 DNA is TGTGCCAGCAGCGAAGGGGGGGATGAGCAGTTCTTC.